Below, one T cell receptor (beta chain) is given with its context. Its antigen is unknown. No much larger clone exists at a distance of one base, and base qualities are not known. TCR beta CDR3 regions were amplified from RNA transcripts. The first round of RT-PCR for the TCR CDR3 was performed with the HTBI primer set and the Qiagen OneStep RT-PCR kit. The libraries were constructed in a second round of multiplex PCR and then size-selected and purified. The libraries were sequenced on an Illumina HiSeq2000 using paired-end 100 bp reads. Turning to the authors' computational methods: SOAPnuke was used to process the raw data, with reads discarded if the reads contained adapters or uncalled bases, had a mean Phred below 15, or lacked an exact constant-primer or identifier match. COPE v1.2.5 was used to merge high-quality paired reads, and clonotypes were defined as unique nucleotide sequences. Clonotypes were aligned to IMGT TRBV, TRBD and TRBJ reference segments using MiTCR v1.1. Only V-J combinations with frequency above 0.0001, covering about 99% of repertoires, were analysed. A TCS score was defined as the ratio of F50 (clonal expansion) to E x V (chaos), with BLOSUM62-based TCRdist applied between CDR3 peptides within each V-J. Welch's t-statistics and random forest reduced fewer than 550 V-J features to about 13, which were used in a naive Bayes classifier (R e1071). The similarity between thyroid and blood repertoires was quantified using the Morisita-Horn index. TCRdb reprocessing: public reads trimmed at Q25 with fastp, clones called with MiXCR, in-frame beta chains kept. Under each unique CDR3 protein, matching rows form one entry showing the most common genes and DNA. The V and J calls here are based on TCRdb, not the publication. The sample includes a few hundred thousand distinct CDR3 sequences, with roughly 50% observed a single time. Of the sample, around 7.7% is held by the ten largest clones.

The sample comes from a study of T cells in Graves' hyperthyroidism and ophthalmopathy (dated 2019 in TCRdb). Notes on the research overall: To identify distinguishing TCR V-J signatures, a discovery cohort of roughly 100 patients was used, comprising 40 to 45 with Graves' ophthalmopathy and under 60 with stable Graves' hyperthyroidism. Thyroid tissue and blood T-cell repertoires from roughly six Graves' hyperthyroidism patients were also compared in the study. Following sampling, methimazole starting at 30 mg daily was given to hyperthyroidism patients, and high-dose intravenous methylprednisolone was given to ophthalmopathy patients. TCR Vbeta CDR3 sequencing of approximately 140 peripheral blood samples (over 40 ophthalmopathy, 75 to 85 hyperthyroidism and roughly 17 progressor patients) is reported in the paper. The roughly 90 discovery patients were divided at random into training and test sets in a 7:3 ratio. Prospective prediction of ophthalmopathy was tested in an independent validation cohort consisting of some 20 hyperthyroidism patients and around 17 patients who later progressed to ophthalmopathy.

Results the study describes overall, beyond this receptor: Most expanded thyroid clonotypes (frequency above 0.001) were also found in blood, which suggests that blood repertoires may mirror thyroid immune responses. In cross-validation, a model built on a 13 V-J signature told ophthalmopathy apart from stable hyperthyroidism with less than 90% sensitivity and approximately 81% specificity, and in testing the same model reached 80%/75%. In validation, the model predicted progression to ophthalmopathy a median of about 6.8 months before onset, with 65% to 71% sensitivity and nearly 75% specificity. Sample size was not statistically predetermined, and blinding of investigators to group allocation was not performed.

The CDR1 and CDR2 encoded by the germline V gene are SGHRS and YFSETQ. The CDR3, cysteine through phenylalanine, is 12 amino acids long. The read is trimmed to its CDR3 DNA, 36 bases read in frame from base 1. V is shortened by 7 bases, J by 9 bases, and the region joining them spans 16 bases. Graves' hyperthyroidism was defined as stable when no progression to ophthalmopathy occurred over 18 months of follow-up. Hyperthyroidism patients were newly diagnosed, had a disease duration of under 2 months, and were aged 18 to 65 years. Any patient with an uncontrolled infection, another autoimmune disease, pregnancy or lactation was excluded. Diagnoses were established on the basis of clinical symptoms, serum thyroxine and TRAb, thyroid ultrasound, and orbital computed tomography. Trizol reagent was used to extract total RNA, and RNA quality was then checked on an Agilent 2100 Bioanalyzer.

The TCR was taken from a young woman with Graves' hyperthyroidism. The chain is made from TRBV5-1 and TRBJ1-1; the best D guess is TRBD1, with 6 bases matching. What was sequenced was peripheral blood or thyroid tissue (not recorded which). Read as DNA, the sequence is TGCGCCAGCTCTACCAGTGGGGGGCAAGCTTTCTTT. It translates as CASSTSGGQAFF.